This entry is about one T cell receptor beta chain. Its target is unknown. Treatment noted: autologous CTL019 cells: CD19 CAR with 4-1BB and CD3 zeta domains. The CD19 CAR included TCR zeta plus 4-1BB costimulatory signaling. The starting T cells for CTL019 came from a peripheral blood leukapheresis. This sample stems from a study of TET2 disruption in CD19-targeted CAR T cells. The protocol was immunoSEQ multiplex PCR, while the TCRdb copy is restricted to in-frame clones and leaves out a portion. This sample's clone table lists roughly 26,000 clones. The receptor's source is a man between 65 and 85 years old with chronic lymphocytic leukemia. Here the sequenced sample was CD8- CAR+ T cells sorted from cultured blood T cells, taken for CD19 CAR T cell therapy. Subset: CD8-negative CAR-positive T cells from the infusion product.

The part of the CDR3 DNA that was read is TGTGCCAGCTCACGGGACAGGGTGAGGAATGAG. Translated: CASSRDRVRNE. The entire CDR3 sequence reads CASSRDRVRNEQFF. The V call is TRBV18, the J call TRBJ2-1; 9 positions agree with TRBD1. The read gets to within 3 residues of the CDR3 end, and the germline J gene fills in the rest. This CDR3 is 14 amino acids long. With V trimmed by 4 bases and J by 7 bases, 5 bases remained unmatched. In germline, CDR1 is KGHSH, CDR2 LQKENI.